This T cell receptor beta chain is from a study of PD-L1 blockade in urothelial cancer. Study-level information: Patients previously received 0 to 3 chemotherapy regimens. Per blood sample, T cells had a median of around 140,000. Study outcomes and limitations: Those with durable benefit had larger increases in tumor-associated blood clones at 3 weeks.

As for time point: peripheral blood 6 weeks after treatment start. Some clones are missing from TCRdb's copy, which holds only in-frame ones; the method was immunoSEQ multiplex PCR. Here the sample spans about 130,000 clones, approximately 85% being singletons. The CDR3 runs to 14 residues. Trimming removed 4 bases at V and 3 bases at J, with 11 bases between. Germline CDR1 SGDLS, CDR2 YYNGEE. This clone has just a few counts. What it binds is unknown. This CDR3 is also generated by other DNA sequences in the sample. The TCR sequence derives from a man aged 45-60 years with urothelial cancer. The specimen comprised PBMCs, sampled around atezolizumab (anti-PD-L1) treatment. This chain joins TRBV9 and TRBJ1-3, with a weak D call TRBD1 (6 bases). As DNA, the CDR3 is TGTGCCAGCAGCCCACAGGGTAATGGAAACACCATATATTTT. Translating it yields CASSPQGNGNTIYF.